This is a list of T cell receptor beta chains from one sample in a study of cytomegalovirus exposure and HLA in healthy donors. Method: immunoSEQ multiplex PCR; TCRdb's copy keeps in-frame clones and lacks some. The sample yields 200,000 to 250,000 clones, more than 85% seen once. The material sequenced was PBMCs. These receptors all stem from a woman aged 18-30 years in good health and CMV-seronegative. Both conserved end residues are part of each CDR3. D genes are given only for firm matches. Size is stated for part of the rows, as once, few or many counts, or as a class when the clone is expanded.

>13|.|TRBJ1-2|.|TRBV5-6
TGTGCCAGCACCGAGGGAGTCACCCTTGGCTACACCTTC
CASTEGVTLGYTF
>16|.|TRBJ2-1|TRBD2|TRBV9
TGTGCCAGCAGCGCCCGACTAGCGGGGGGGCACGATGAGCAGTTCTTC
CASSARLAGGHDEQFF
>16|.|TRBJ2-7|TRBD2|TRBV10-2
TGCGCCAGCAGCGACGGACTAGCGGGGGTCCCCTACGAGCAGTACTTC
CASSDGLAGVPYEQYF
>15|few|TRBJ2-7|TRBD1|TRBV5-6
TGTGCCAGCAGCTTTTCAGGACAGGGGTTCGGCGAGCAGTACTTC
CASSFSGQGFGEQYF
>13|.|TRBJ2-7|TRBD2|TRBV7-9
TGTGCCAGCAGCCCCCCACTAGCGTACGAGCAGTACTTC
CASSPPLAYEQYF
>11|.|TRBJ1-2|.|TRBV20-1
TGCAGTGCCCTGCCCGACTTTGGCTACACCTTC
CSALPDFGYTF
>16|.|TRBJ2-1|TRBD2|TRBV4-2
TGTGCCAGCAGCCAAACTAGCGTATACTCCTACAATGAGCAGTTCTTC
CASSQTSVYSYNEQFF
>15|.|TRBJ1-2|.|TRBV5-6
TGTGCCAGCAGCCCGATCCTTCGGTCCAACTATGGCTACACCTTC
CASSPILRSNYGYTF
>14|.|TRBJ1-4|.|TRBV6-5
TGTGCCAGCAGTTACAGGGGGAGCGATGAAAAACTGTTTTTT
CASSYRGSDEKLFF
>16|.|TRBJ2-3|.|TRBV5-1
TGCGCCAGCAGCACACCGGGGGGCGGGGGCACAGATACGCAGTATTTT
CASSTPGGGGTDTQYF
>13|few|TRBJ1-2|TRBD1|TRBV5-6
TGTGCCAGCAGCAGGGGGACAGGGGATGGCTACACCTTC
CASSRGTGDGYTF
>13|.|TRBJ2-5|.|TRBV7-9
TGTGCCAGCAGCCCGGGGGACAGCCAGACCCAGTACTTC
CASSPGDSQTQYF
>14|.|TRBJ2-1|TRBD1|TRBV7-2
TGTGCCAGCAGGCCAAACAGGGGCGACAATGAGCAGTTCTTC
CASRPNRGDNEQFF
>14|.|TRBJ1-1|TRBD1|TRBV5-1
TGCGCCAGCAGGCGGGACAGGGAGGTCTCTGAAGCTTTCTTT
CASRRDREVSEAFF
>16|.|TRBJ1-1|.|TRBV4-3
TGCGCCAGCAGCCAAGAAGGGGCAGGATGGAACACTGAAGCTTTCTTT
CASSQEGAGWNTEAFF
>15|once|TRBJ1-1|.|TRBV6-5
TGTGCCAGCAGTTACCAGGGGCCACGTAATACTGAAGCTTTCTTT
CASSYQGPRNTEAFF
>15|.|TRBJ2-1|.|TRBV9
TGTGCCAGCAGCGTCGGGGGGCGATCCTACAATGAGCAGTTCTTC
CASSVGGRSYNEQFF
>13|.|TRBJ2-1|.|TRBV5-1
TGCGCCAGCAGCTTGGCATCCCACAATGAGCAGTTCTTC
CASSLASHNEQFF
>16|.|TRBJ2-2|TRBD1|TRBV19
TGTGCCAGTAGGAAAGGACAGGGGGCGTACACCGGGGAGCTGTTTTTT
CASRKGQGAYTGELFF
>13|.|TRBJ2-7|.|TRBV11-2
TGTGCCAGCGCCGCAGGGCGGGGTTACGAGCAGTACTTC
CASAAGRGYEQYF
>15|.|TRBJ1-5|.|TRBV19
TGTGCCAGTAGTATGGAGGGAATGGGCAATCAGCCCCAGCATTTT
CASSMEGMGNQPQHF
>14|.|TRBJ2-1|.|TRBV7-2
TGTGCCAGCAGCTTAGATCCGCTATACAATGAGCAGTTCTTC
CASSLDPLYNEQFF
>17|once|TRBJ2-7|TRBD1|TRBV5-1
TGCGCCAGCAGCTTGGGGCCGGGACAGGGTCCCTCCTACGAGCAGTACTTC
CASSLGPGQGPSYEQYF
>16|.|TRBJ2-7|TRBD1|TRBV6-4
TGTGCCAGCAGTGACTTTCCCCCAGGCAGGGGGTACGAGCAGTACTTC
CASSDFPPGRGYEQYF
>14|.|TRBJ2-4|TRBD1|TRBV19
TGTGCCAGTAGTATAGACCCGGTGGGACAGGCTTTAAACTTC
CASSIDPVGQALNF
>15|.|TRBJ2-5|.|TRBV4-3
TGCGCCAGCAGCCAAGTAGACGGCGGACAAGAGACCCAGTACTTC
CASSQVDGGQETQYF
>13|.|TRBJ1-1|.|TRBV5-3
TGTGCCAGAAGCGGAAGGAGGCGTCCTGAAGCTTTCTTT
CARSGRRRPEAFF
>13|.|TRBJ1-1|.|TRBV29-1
TGCAGCGTTGATGTAGTCCCTAACACTGAAGCTTTCTTT
CSVDVVPNTEAFF
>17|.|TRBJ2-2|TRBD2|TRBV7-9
TGTGCCAGCAGCTTAAGGAGCGGGGGCCGTATCACCGGGGAGCTGTTTTTT
CASSLRSGGRITGELFF
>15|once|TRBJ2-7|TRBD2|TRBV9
TGTGCCAGCAGCGTAGAAATAGCGGGGCCCTACGAGCAGTACTTC
CASSVEIAGPYEQYF
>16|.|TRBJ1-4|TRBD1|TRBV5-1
TGCGCCAGCAGCTTATGGACAGGGCTAACTAATGAAAAACTGTTTTTT
CASSLWTGLTNEKLFF
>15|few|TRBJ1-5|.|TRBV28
TGTGCCAGCAGTTTGGAGGGAGCCCGCAATCAGCCCCAGCATTTT
CASSLEGARNQPQHF
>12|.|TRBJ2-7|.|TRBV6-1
TGTGCCAGCAGACAGGGATGGTACGAGCAGTACTTC
CASRQGWYEQYF
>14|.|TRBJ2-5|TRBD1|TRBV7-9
TGTGCCAGCAGCTCCCAGGGGGCGGGGGAGACCCAGTACTTC
CASSSQGAGETQYF
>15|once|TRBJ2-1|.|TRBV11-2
TGTGCCAGCAGCTTAGGGCCGAACTCCTACAATGAGCAGTTCTTC
CASSLGPNSYNEQFF
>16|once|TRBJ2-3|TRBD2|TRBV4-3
TGCGCCAGCAGCCAAGGTTTAGCGGGGGGCACAGATACGCAGTATTTT
CASSQGLAGGTDTQYF
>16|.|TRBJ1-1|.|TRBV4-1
TGCGCCAGCAGCCAAGATCTGGCGGGTTTCAACACTGAAGCTTTCTTT
CASSQDLAGFNTEAFF